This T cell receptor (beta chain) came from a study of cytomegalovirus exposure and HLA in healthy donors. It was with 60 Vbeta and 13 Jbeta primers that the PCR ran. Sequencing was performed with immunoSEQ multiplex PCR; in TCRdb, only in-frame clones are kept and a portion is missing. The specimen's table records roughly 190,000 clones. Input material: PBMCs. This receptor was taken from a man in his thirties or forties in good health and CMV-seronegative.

The CDR3 is CASSLSPGQGSTEAFF. The CDR3 coding sequence is TGCGCCAGCAGCTTGAGCCCGGGACAGGGAAGCACTGAAGCTTTCTTT. The chain links TRBV5-1 to TRBJ1-1; 9 nucleotides match TRBD1. Germline V CDR1 and CDR2: SGHRS, YFSETQ. This CDR3 region has 16 residues. The trim removed 1 base at V and 4 bases at J, leaving 8 bases unmatched.